This T cell receptor beta chain originates from a study of shared clonotypes between healthy human individuals. Overall study results and limits: Against clonotypes common to all four donors, non-shared ones had lower generation probabilities. The study generally estimated greater richness for naive than memory subsets.

Trimming left V 3 bases short and J 0 bases short, with 6 bases between. The CDR3 has 13 amino acids. Germline CDR1 and CDR2: SEHNR and FQNEAQ (reference sequence). About this clone: The antigen remains undetermined. The identical CDR3 is also encoded by other nucleotide sequences in the sample.

In the naive CD8 group, cells lacked CD45RO and were positively selected for CCR7, so terminally differentiated effector memory CD45RA+ cells were left out. Caucasian adults living in Nashville, Tennessee, provided all samples. Using immunoSEQ multiplex PCR, the repertoire was profiled, and TCRdb retains in-frame clones only, with some absent. Among a few million clones listed, approximately 92% were seen once. The rearrangement links TRBV7-9 to TRBJ2-7; no firm D call. The receptor was isolated from a man younger than 30 in good health. Some clones in this sample may be carry-over from other donors' samples. Source material: naive CD8+ T cells from PBMCs. The DNA for the CDR3 is TGTGCCAGCAGCTTGAAGGGCTCCTACGAGCAGTACTTC. This gives the protein CASSLKGSYEQYF. Based on the CDR3 plus reference TRBV7-9 and TRBJ2-7, the full variable domain is DTGVSQNPRHKITKRGQNVTFRCDPISEHNRLYWYRQTLGQGPEFLTYFQNEAQLEKSRLLSDRFSAERPKGSFSTLEIQRTEQGDSAMYLCASSLKGSYEQYFGPGTRLTVT.